The 14 T cell receptor beta chains below all came from one sample that was sequenced in a study of preoperative IRX-2 immunotherapy in early breast cancer. Described treatment: preoperative locoregional IRX-2 cytokine immunotherapy. The method was immunoSEQ multiplex PCR; TCRdb's version includes in-frame clones alone and lacks a portion of them. The data show approximately 98,000 clones, just over 85% seen once. Sequences were derived from tumor tissue, sampled after IRX-2 immunotherapy. Source of these receptors: a human donor with breast cancer.

The V gene is TRBV7-4, the J gene TRBJ2-7; no firm D call. Per germline, CDR1 SGHVT and CDR2 SQSDAQ. There are 15 residues in the CDR3. Trimming took 5 bases from V and 2 from J, leaving 16 bases between them. Here the CDR3 reads CASSQATKPPYEQYF. Written as DNA, the CDR3 is TGTGCCAGCAGCCAAGCTACTAAACCCCCCTACGAGCAGTACTTC.

The rearrangement uses TRBV12-5 and TRBJ2-7; D possibly corresponds to TRBD2 (5 bases). Germline loops: CDR1 LGHNT, CDR2 FRNRAP. The CDR3 covers 13 residues. The V and J ends lost 8 bases and 4 bases respectively, with 15 bases between them. The CDR3 DNA reads as TGTGCTAGTACTGAAGACTATAGGTACGAGCAGTACTTC. Its protein is CASTEDYRYEQYF.

The chain couples TRBV18 to TRBJ1-2; 7 nucleotides align to TRBD1. V dropped 5 bases and J dropped 4; count of bases not matched to a gene: 7. CDR1 is KGHSH and CDR2 is LQKENI in the germline V gene. The CDR3 runs to 14 residues. The CDR3 bases are TGTGCCAGCTCAACAGGGACAGCAAGCTATGGCTACACCTTC. Its translation: CASSTGTASYGYTF.

This clone was detected only once. The chain has TRBV18 and TRBJ2-7, with a tentative D call TRBD2 (5 bases). Trimming removed 3 bases from V and 0 bases from J, with 12 bases in between. The CDR3 covers 15 residues. Looked up from germline, CDR1 is KGHSH and CDR2 is LQKENI. The CDR3 protein is CASSPMRGPSYEQYF. In DNA, the CDR3 is TGTGCCAGCTCACCCATGAGAGGGCCCTCCTACGAGCAGTACTTC. Complete variable domain (other parts from reference TRBV18 and TRBJ2-7): NAGVMQNPRHLVRRRGQEARLRCSPMKGHSHVYWYRQLPEEGLKFMVYLQKENIIDESGMPKERFSAEFPKEGPSILRIQQVVRGDSAAYFCASSPMRGPSYEQYFGPGTRLTVT.

This clone has more than one count but fewer than ten. V usage is TRBV6-8 and J usage is TRBJ2-7; no definite D call. Trimming removed 9 bases at V and 0 bases at J, with 12 bases between. The germline V gene has CDR1 MNHGY and CDR2 SAAAGT. The CDR3 consists of 13 residues. DNA for the CDR3: TGTGCCAGTAGGCTCTCTCACTCCTACGAGCAGTACTTC. This encodes CASRLSHSYEQYF.

This rearrangement joins TRBV15 to TRBJ1-3; D remains ambiguous. Germline V gene data show CDR1 as LNHNV and CDR2 as YYDKDF (reference sequence). Trimming took off 1 base at V and 3 bases at J, with 16 bases between the two ends. This CDR3 has 17 residues. The CDR3 DNA reads as TGTGCCACCAGCAGAGTGCCCAATCCGTCGGGTGGAAACACCATATATTTT. This translates into CATSRVPNPSGGNTIYF.

This chain links TRBV15 with TRBJ2-7; D is uncertain. Trimming shortened V by 1 base and J by 3 bases, and 16 bases separated the two germline ends. Germline V gene lookup returns CDR1 LNHNV and CDR2 YYDKDF (reference sequence). CDR3 length equals 16 residues. The CDR3 DNA follows: TGTGCCACCAGCAGAGGAAACAGCAAGATTTACTACGAGCAGTACTTC. Its protein is CATSRGNSKIYYEQYF.

This sequence joins TRBV6-8 and TRBJ2-7, with D possibly matching TRBD1 (6 bases). The CDR3 consists of 13 residues. With 2 bases removed from V and 2 bases from J, the gap between germline ends came to 7 bases. Looked up from germline, CDR1 is MNHGY and CDR2 is SAAAGT. The CDR3: CASSYGQTYEQYF. DNA of the CDR3: TGTGCCAGCAGTTACGGACAGACCTACGAGCAGTACTTC.

This clone has only one observation. The chain uses TRBV19 and TRBJ2-3; D perhaps matches TRBD2 (7 bases). The CDR3 spans 14 residues. V shed 11 bases and J shed 2 bases, with 17 bases lying between them. The V gene's germline CDR1 is LNHDA and CDR2 SQIVND (reference sequence). CDR3: CAAARGGNTDTQYF. CDR3 nucleotide sequence: TGTGCCGCGGCGAGGGGGGGAAACACAGATACGCAGTATTTT.

This chain links TRBV19 with TRBJ2-1, with unresolved D. This CDR3 is built from 17 residues. Germline lookup yields CDR1 LNHDA and CDR2 SQIVND (reference sequence). V was cut by 0 bases and J by 1 base, with 13 bases left in between. The CDR3 region has the DNA TGTGCCAGTAGTATAGAAAGGACGAGAGGTTCCTACAATGAGCAGTTCTTC. Protein: CASSIERTRGSYNEQFF.

V is TRBV18 and J is TRBJ2-2, with D tentatively TRBD2 (6 bases). There are 16 residues in the CDR3. CDR1 and CDR2 from the germline V gene are KGHSH and LQKENI. V lost 3 bases and J lost 3, with 14 bases in between. The CDR3 here is CASSPGGAGDTGELFF. The CDR3 DNA sequence: TGTGCCAGCTCACCCGGAGGGGCCGGGGACACCGGGGAGCTGTTTTTT.

The chain employs TRBV1 and TRBJ2-7; TRBD1 is the table's D call, not checked against the DNA. TRBV1 is recorded as a pseudogene. The CDR3 has 14 residues. CDR3 residues: CASSQDHISYEQYF. In nucleotides, the CDR3 is TGCGCCAGCAGCCAAGACCACATATCCTACGAGCAGTACTTC.

This chain's CDR3 is CASSFGLAGGFLYNEQFF. Written as DNA, the CDR3 is TGTGCCAGCAGTTTCGGGCTAGCGGGAGGGTTCCTATACAATGAGCAGTTCTTC. The rearrangement joins TRBV28 to TRBJ2-1; TRBD2 aligns across 12 bases. The germline V gene has CDR1 MDHEN and CDR2 SYDVKM. This CDR3 is built from 18 residues. J gave up 4 bases and V 3 bases, and 10 bases lay outside the gene matches.

The chain employs TRBV28 and TRBJ1-6, with a weak D call TRBD1 (5 bases). The germline V and J ends were trimmed by 3 bases and 14 bases, with 23 bases remaining between them. The CDR3 length is 16 residues. Germline CDR1 MDHEN, CDR2 SYDVKM. In DNA form, the CDR3 reads TGTGCCAGCAGTTTTGTCGGGGGACGCGGCCAAGAGGCCCTCCACTTT. Its translation is CASSFVGGRGQEALHF.